Detailed here is one TCR beta chain. Its antigen is unknown. TCRdb keeps only in-frame clones here, not all; method: immunoSEQ multiplex PCR. Of some 16,000 clones in the sample, just under 97% were seen once. The data belong to a study of a mutant IDH1 vaccine in newly diagnosed glioma. The wider study: Radiotherapy, temozolomide, or both had been given previously, and both were given to most. Study-wide findings and caveats: Apparently, pseudoprogression bore no relation to changes among the top peripheral T cell clonotypes.

Time point given: baseline, week 1 (first vaccination visit). Treatment reported: pre-vaccination baseline after standard-of-care therapy. Donors had new WHO grade 3 or 4 IDH1-mutant, ATRX-lost astrocytomas. The junction had 7 bases not matched to a gene; V was cut back by 0 bases and J by 6 bases. CDR3 size: 17 residues. Germline loops: CDR1 LNHDA, CDR2 SQIVND (reference sequence). The sequence derives from a woman aged 18-29 years with glioma. Some clones in this sample may be carry-over from other donors' samples. Sequencing was performed on peripheral blood mononuclear cells (PBMCs), taken from a glioma patient treated with radiotherapy, temozolomide or both. The rearrangement uses TRBV19 and TRBJ2-1, with 11 bases identical to TRBD2. DNA of the CDR3: TGTGCCAGTAGTATAGAGGCTCCGGGACTAGCGGCCAATGAGCAGTTCTTC. As protein: CASSIEAPGLAANEQFF.